This T cell receptor beta chain was sequenced during a study of patients and donors after allogeneic stem cell transplantation. From the RT-PCR reads, TCRdb called clonotypes with MiXCR, one entry per CDR3 protein. The table has around 200,000 distinct CDR3 sequences, 38% seen once; the top ten hold 11%. The ends lost 4 bases at V and 4 bases at J; junction bases unmatched: 8. Germline CDR1 SGDLS, CDR2 YYNGEE. This CDR3 has 16 amino acids. The V call is TRBV9, the J call TRBJ2-3; 11 positions agree with TRBD2. The sequenced sample was blood, either unsorted or a sorted T cell fraction (not recorded which). This receptor was identified in a human donor who was either an allogeneic HSCT recipient or a stem cell or donor lymphocyte infusion donor (not recorded which). It is not recorded whose cells these are; they may come from a transplant donor. The CDR3 nucleotides read TGTGCCAGCAGCCCGCTAGCGGGAGGCCTTCCAGATACGCAGTATTTT. Translated, it gives CASSPLAGGLPDTQYF.